This is a list of T cell receptor beta chains from one sample in a study of cytomegalovirus exposure and HLA in healthy donors. TCRdb keeps only in-frame clones here, not all; method: immunoSEQ multiplex PCR. The data contain 150,000 or so clones, roughly 86% of them singletons. Specimen: PBMCs. The receptors were gathered from a human donor in good health. Both conserved end residues are part of each CDR3. D genes are given only for firm matches. Rows may omit the clone size; those that give it use once, few, many or a size class.

d_call: .; j_call: TRBJ1-5; clone_size: .; v_call: TRBV19; cdr3_aa: CASTVTKIGPQHF; cdr3_nt: TGTGCCAGTACGGTTACCAAGATTGGGCCCCAGCATTTT
d_call: TRBD1; j_call: TRBJ2-7; clone_size: few; v_call: TRBV27; cdr3_aa: CASRDRFGEQYF; cdr3_nt: TGTGCCAGCCGGGACAGGTTTGGCGAGCAGTACTTC
d_call: TRBD1; j_call: TRBJ1-4; clone_size: .; v_call: TRBV7-9; cdr3_aa: CASSSAPGGTNEKLFF; cdr3_nt: TGTGCCAGCAGCTCGGCCCCAGGGGGCACTAATGAAAAACTGTTTTTT
d_call: TRBD2; j_call: TRBJ2-1; clone_size: .; v_call: TRBV5-6; cdr3_aa: CASSSAILAGRYNEQFF; cdr3_nt: TGTGCCAGCAGCTCAGCCATACTAGCGGGAAGATACAATGAGCAGTTCTTC
d_call: TRBD1; j_call: TRBJ1-2; clone_size: .; v_call: TRBV27; cdr3_aa: CASMMTGGAPEYGYTF; cdr3_nt: TGTGCCAGCATGATGACAGGGGGCGCACCGGAGTATGGCTACACCTTC
d_call: TRBD2; j_call: TRBJ2-3; clone_size: .; v_call: TRBV9; cdr3_aa: CASSDSTSGGFTDTQYF; cdr3_nt: TGTGCCAGCAGCGACTCGACTAGCGGAGGTTTCACAGATACGCAGTATTTT
d_call: .; j_call: TRBJ1-1; clone_size: .; v_call: TRBV27; cdr3_aa: CASSYGAGIGTEAFF; cdr3_nt: TGTGCCAGCAGTTATGGGGCAGGGATAGGGACTGAAGCTTTCTTT
d_call: .; j_call: TRBJ2-2; clone_size: .; v_call: TRBV7-9; cdr3_aa: CASSPEVAGELFF; cdr3_nt: TGTGCCAGCAGCCCCGAGGTTGCCGGGGAGCTGTTTTTT
d_call: .; j_call: TRBJ1-1; clone_size: .; v_call: TRBV9; cdr3_aa: CASSSPDLGQTEAFF; cdr3_nt: TGTGCCAGCAGCTCCCCGGATTTGGGGCAAACTGAAGCTTTCTTT
d_call: TRBD1; j_call: TRBJ1-2; clone_size: .; v_call: TRBV6-5; cdr3_aa: CASKGQGAYGYTF; cdr3_nt: TGTGCCAGCAAAGGACAGGGGGCCTATGGCTACACCTTC
d_call: .; j_call: TRBJ2-3; clone_size: .; v_call: TRBV6-5; cdr3_aa: CASTLQSTDTQYF; cdr3_nt: TGTGCCAGCACGTTACAGAGCACAGATACGCAGTATTTT
d_call: .; j_call: TRBJ1-3; clone_size: .; v_call: TRBV30; cdr3_aa: CAWRPAGNSGNTIYF; cdr3_nt: TGTGCCTGGAGGCCCGCAGGGAACTCTGGAAACACCATATATTTT
d_call: TRBD1; j_call: TRBJ1-2; clone_size: .; v_call: TRBV6-4; cdr3_aa: CASSAGQGYGYTF; cdr3_nt: TGTGCCAGCAGTGCCGGACAGGGCTATGGCTACACCTTC
d_call: TRBD1; j_call: TRBJ1-2; clone_size: .; v_call: TRBV7-2; cdr3_aa: CASSLDRAGGYTF; cdr3_nt: TGTGCCAGCAGCCTTGACAGGGCTGGGGGCTACACCTTC